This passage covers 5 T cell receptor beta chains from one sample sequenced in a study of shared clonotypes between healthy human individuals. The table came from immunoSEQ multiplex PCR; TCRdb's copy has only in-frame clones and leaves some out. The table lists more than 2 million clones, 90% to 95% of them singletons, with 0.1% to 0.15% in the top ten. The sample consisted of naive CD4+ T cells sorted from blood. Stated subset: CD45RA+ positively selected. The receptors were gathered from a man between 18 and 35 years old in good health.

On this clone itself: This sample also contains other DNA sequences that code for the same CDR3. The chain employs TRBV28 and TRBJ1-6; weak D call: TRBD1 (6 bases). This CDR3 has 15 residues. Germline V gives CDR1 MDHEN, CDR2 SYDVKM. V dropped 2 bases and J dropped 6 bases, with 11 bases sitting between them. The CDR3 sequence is CASSLGGLGNSPLHF. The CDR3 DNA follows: TGTGCCAGCAGTTTAGGGGGCCTTGGTAATTCACCCCTCCACTTT.

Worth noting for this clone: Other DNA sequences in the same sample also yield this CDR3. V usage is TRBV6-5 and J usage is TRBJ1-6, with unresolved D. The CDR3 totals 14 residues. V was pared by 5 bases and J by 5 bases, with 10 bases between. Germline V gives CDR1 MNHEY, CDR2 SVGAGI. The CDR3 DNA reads TGTGCCAGCAGTCGTACTGGGGATAATTCACCCCTCCACTTT. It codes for CASSRTGDNSPLHF.

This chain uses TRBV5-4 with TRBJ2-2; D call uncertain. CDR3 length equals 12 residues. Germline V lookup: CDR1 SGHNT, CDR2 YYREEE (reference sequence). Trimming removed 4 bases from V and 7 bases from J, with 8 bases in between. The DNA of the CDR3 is TGTGCCAGCAGCCCGGTTAACGGGGAGCTGTTTTTT. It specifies CASSPVNGELFF. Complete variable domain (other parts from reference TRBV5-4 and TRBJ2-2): ETGVTQSPTHLIKTRGQQVTLRCSSQSGHNTVSWYQQALGQGPQFIFQYYREEENGRGNFPPRFSGLQFPNYSSELNVNALELDDSALYLCASSPVNGELFFGEGSRLTVL.

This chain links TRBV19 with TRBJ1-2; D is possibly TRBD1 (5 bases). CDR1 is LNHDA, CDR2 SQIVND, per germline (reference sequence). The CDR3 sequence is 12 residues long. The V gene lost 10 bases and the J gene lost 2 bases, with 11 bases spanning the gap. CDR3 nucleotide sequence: TGTGCCATTCGGGACGCCAACTATGGCTACACCTTC. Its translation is CAIRDANYGYTF. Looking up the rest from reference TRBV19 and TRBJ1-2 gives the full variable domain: DGGITQSPKYLFRKEGQNVTLSCEQNLNHDAMYWYRQDPGQGLRLIYYSQIVNDFQKGDIAEGYSVSREKKESFPLTVTSAQKNPTAFYLCAIRDANYGYTFGSGTRLTVV.

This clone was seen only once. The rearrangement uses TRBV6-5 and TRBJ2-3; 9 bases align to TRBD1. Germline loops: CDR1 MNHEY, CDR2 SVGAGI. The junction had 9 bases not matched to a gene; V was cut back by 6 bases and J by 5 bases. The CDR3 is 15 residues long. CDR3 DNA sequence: TGTGCCAGCAGCCCTACAGGGGGCGCGAGAGATACGCAGTATTTT. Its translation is CASSPTGGARDTQYF.